This note documents a single T cell receptor (beta chain) sequence. The data are from a study of blood T cell repertoires in COVID-19. Repertoires were generated with immunoSEQ multiplex PCR, while TCRdb's copy carries only in-frame clones and drops some. Of approximately 100,000 clones listed, approximately 81% are singletons. This CDR3 is 14 amino acids long. Germline CDR1 SGHRS, CDR2 YFSETQ. The germline V and J ends were trimmed by 4 bases and 4 bases, with 14 bases remaining between them. This chain joins TRBV5-1 and TRBJ2-5; a weak D match, TRBD2 (6 bases). This receptor was identified in a woman in her 70s with active or convalescent COVID-19. Input material: peripheral blood. Here the CDR3 reads CASSPAGLAETQYF. The DNA for the CDR3 is TGCGCCAGCAGCCCTGCGGGGCTGGCAGAGACCCAGTACTTC.